The 18 T cell receptor beta chains below come from one sample, sequenced in a study of cytomegalovirus exposure and HLA in healthy donors. The PCR had 60 Vbeta and 13 Jbeta primers. Method: immunoSEQ multiplex PCR; TCRdb's copy keeps in-frame clones and lacks some. The data contain approximately 240,000 clones, around four fifths of them singletons. Sequencing was done on a sample of PBMCs. The receptors come from a woman between 40 and 50 years old in good health and CMV-seronegative.

The sample holds one count of this clone. This chain uses TRBV5-6 with TRBJ1-6; tentatively, D is TRBD1 (6 bases). The CDR3 is 14 amino acids. Deletions cut 1 base from V and 12 bases from J, with 14 bases between. The germline V gene has CDR1 SGHDT and CDR2 YYEEEE. The CDR3 spells CASSLWGPREPLHF. For the CDR3, the DNA is TGTGCCAGCAGCTTGTGGGGGCCTCGGGAACCCCTCCACTTT.

The rearrangement joins TRBV11-2 to TRBJ2-4; perhaps TRBD2 as D (6 bases). With 8 bases removed from V and 2 bases from J, the gap between germline ends came to 7 bases. Germline CDR1 and CDR2: SGHAT and FQNNGV. This CDR3 contains 12 residues. The CDR3 region is CASGRTKNIQYF. The CDR3 bases are TGTGCCAGCGGGAGGACCAAAAACATTCAGTACTTC.

A note on this clone: Other DNA sequences in this sample translate to the same CDR3. V gene TRBV19 combines with J gene TRBJ1-5, with 9 bases that match TRBD1. The CDR3 length is 13 residues. Germline V gives CDR1 LNHDA, CDR2 SQIVND (reference sequence). V dropped 5 bases and J dropped 7; count of bases not matched to a gene: 3. The CDR3 protein is CASSPDRGQPQHF. For the CDR3, the DNA is TGTGCCAGTAGTCCGGACAGGGGCCAGCCCCAGCATTTT. Together with reference TRBV19 and TRBJ1-5, the CDR3 gives the full variable domain: DGGITQSPKYLFRKEGQNVTLSCEQNLNHDAMYWYRQDPGQGLRLIYYSQIVNDFQKGDIAEGYSVSREKKESFPLTVTSAQKNPTAFYLCASSPDRGQPQHFGDGTRLSIL.

The rearrangement links TRBV7-2 to TRBJ2-7, with 9 bases matching TRBD2. The J segment lost 7 bases and the V segment lost 3 bases, leaving 7 bases of the junction unmatched. This CDR3 comprises 14 residues. Germline lookup yields CDR1 SGHTA and CDR2 FQGNSA. CDR3 sequence reads: CASSLFGGGGEQYF. The DNA for the CDR3 is TGTGCCAGCAGCTTGTTCGGCGGGGGGGGAGAGCAGTACTTC.

The rearrangement uses TRBV19 and TRBJ2-1, with 7 bases fitting TRBD2. Losses at the gene ends were 7 bases for V and 4 bases for J; bases not matched to a gene: 13. The CDR3 sequence is 16 residues long. Germline CDR1 LNHDA, CDR2 SQIVND (reference sequence). CDR3 amino acids: CASTSLGEGIYNEQFF. The CDR3, as DNA: TGTGCCAGTACCTCTTTAGGGGAGGGGATTTACAATGAGCAGTTCTTC.

V gene TRBV6-5 combines with J gene TRBJ2-1, with TRBD2 matching 10 bases. The CDR3 extends over 15 amino acids. With 5 bases clipped from V and 6 bases from J, the junction kept 7 bases outside the gene matches. CDR1 and CDR2 (germline): MNHEY, SVGAGI. CDR3 in amino acids: CASSPLAGVRNEQFF. In DNA form, the CDR3 reads TGTGCCAGCAGTCCCCTAGCGGGGGTTCGCAATGAGCAGTTCTTC.

The chain is built from TRBV11-3 and TRBJ2-5; 7 positions match TRBD1. The J call may be faulty, since TRBJ2-7 better matches the DNA end. The CDR3 consists of 13 residues. Germline loops: CDR1 SGHNT, CDR2 YENEEA. Here the CDR3 reads CASSPTGPYEQYF. CDR3 DNA: TGTGCCAGCAGCCCGACAGGGCCCTACGAGCAGTACTTC.

The chain uses TRBV15 and TRBJ2-7; TRBD1 matches at 9 bases. From germline, CDR1 is LNHNV and CDR2 YYDKDF (reference sequence). V dropped 0 bases and J dropped 3; count of bases not matched to a gene: 9. CDR3 length equals 17 residues. CDR3 nucleotides: TGTGCCACCAGCAGAGATAGGGGGACAGGGCCTAACTACGAGCAGTACTTC. Translated: CATSRDRGTGPNYEQYF.

This clone is a singleton in its sample. The chain uses TRBV7-2 and TRBJ1-2; possible D gene TRBD1, 6 bases. This CDR3 spans 14 amino acids. V was cut by 1 base and J by 4 bases, with 10 bases left in between. Germline V gives CDR1 SGHTA, CDR2 FQGNSA. The CDR3 bases are TGTGCCAGCAGCTTAGGAGTACAGGGCTATGGCTACACCTTC. Protein: CASSLGVQGYGYTF.

The chain couples TRBV29-1 to TRBJ1-2, with D hard to call. The CDR3 extends over 13 amino acids. CDR1 is SQVTM and CDR2 is ANQGSEA in the germline V gene. V dropped 4 bases and J dropped 8 bases, with 17 bases sitting between them. As DNA, the CDR3 is TGCAGCGTTGGCCATCATGAGGCGGGAGGCTACACCTTC. Translation gives CSVGHHEAGGYTF.

V usage is TRBV18 and J usage is TRBJ2-1, with a weak D call TRBD2 (6 bases). CDR1 and CDR2 (germline): KGHSH, LQKENI. The CDR3 is made up of 14 amino acids. The germline V and J ends were trimmed by 1 base and 5 bases, with 9 bases remaining between them. CDR3 bases: TGTGCCAGCTCACCACTACCGGGGGACAATGAGCAGTTCTTC. Protein: CASSPLPGDNEQFF.

The chain has TRBV6-5 and TRBJ1-3; D not resolved. Trimming removed 7 bases at V and 3 bases at J, with 10 bases between. CDR1 and CDR2 (germline): MNHEY, SVGAGI. The CDR3 is 13 amino acids. The CDR3 loop reads CASTFINGNTIYF. The CDR3 nucleotides read TGTGCCAGCACCTTTATAAATGGAAACACCATATATTTT.

This rearrangement joins TRBV28 to TRBJ2-7; 7 bases fit TRBD1. The CDR3 consists of 15 residues. Germline-derived CDR1 and CDR2 are MDHEN and SYDVKM. Germline trimming cut 4 bases from V and 6 bases from J; bases unmatched to any gene: 12. The CDR3 sequence: CASSYGLSTGFEQYF. CDR3 bases: TGTGCCAGCAGTTATGGTCTGTCGACAGGGTTCGAGCAGTACTTC.

V is TRBV30 and J is TRBJ1-1; tentative D call: TRBD1 (5 bases). The V and J ends lost 3 bases and 2 bases respectively, with 19 bases between them. This CDR3 is built from 16 residues. Germline-derived CDR1 and CDR2 are GTSNPN and SVGIG (reference sequence). The CDR3 here is CAWSPWSGRTNTEAFF. The DNA for the CDR3 is TGTGCCTGGAGCCCGTGGTCCGGACGGACAAACACTGAAGCTTTCTTT. The full variable domain, with the rest looked up from reference TRBV30 and TRBJ1-1, is SQTIHQWPATLVQPVGSPLSLECTVEGTSNPNLYWYRQAAGRGLQLLFYSVGIGQISSEVPQNLSASRPQDRQFILSSKKLLLSDSGFYLCAWSPWSGRTNTEAFFGQGTRLTVV.

V and J are TRBV2 and TRBJ1-2, with TRBD1 as a possible D gene (5 bases). In germline, CDR1 is SNHLY, CDR2 FYNNEI. V lost 11 bases, J lost 4 bases, and 11 bases lay in between. This CDR3 has 11 residues. In nucleotides, the CDR3 is TGTGCCCGGGGGGACGGCTATGGCTACACCTTC. Protein sequence: CARGDGYGYTF. Full variable domain (rest looked up from reference TRBV2 and TRBJ1-2): EPEVTQTPSHQVTQMGQEVILRCVPISNHLYFYWYRQILGQKVEFLVSFYNNEISEKSEIFDDQFSVERPDGSNFTLKIRSTKLEDSAMYFCARGDGYGYTFGSGTRLTVV.

The chain combines TRBV5-1 with TRBJ1-5, with no clear D. Trimming cost V 4 bases and J 0 bases, with 11 bases left between them. From germline, CDR1 is SGHRS and CDR2 YFSETQ. This CDR3 has 15 amino acids. The CDR3 region is CASSLDGYSNQPQHF. The CDR3 coding sequence is TGCGCCAGCAGCCTGGACGGGTATAGCAATCAGCCCCAGCATTTT. Together with reference TRBV5-1 and TRBJ1-5, the CDR3 gives the full variable domain: KAGVTQTPRYLIKTRGQQVTLSCSPISGHRSVSWYQQTPGQGLQFLFEYFSETQRNKGNFPGRFSGRQFSNSRSEMNVSTLELGDSALYLCASSLDGYSNQPQHFGDGTRLSIL.

This clone was detected once. J is TRBJ1-6 and V is TRBV7-2; a possible D gene is TRBD1 (6 bases). With 4 bases removed from V and 10 bases from J, the gap between germline ends came to 14 bases. Germline V CDR1 and CDR2: SGHTA, FQGNSA. This CDR3 has 14 residues. CDR3 in amino acids: CASSSGGGASPLHF. CDR3 nucleotides: TGTGCCAGCAGCTCCGGTGGGGGGGCCTCACCCCTCCACTTT.

This chain connects TRBV9 to TRBJ1-2, with 8 bases identical to TRBD1. Germline V CDR1 and CDR2: SGDLS, YYNGEE. Unmatched junction bases numbered 5, after V lost 0 bases and J lost 7 bases. The CDR3 covers 14 residues. CDR3: CASSVDQGAVGYTF. The CDR3 region has the DNA TGTGCCAGCAGCGTAGATCAGGGGGCGGTTGGCTACACCTTC.